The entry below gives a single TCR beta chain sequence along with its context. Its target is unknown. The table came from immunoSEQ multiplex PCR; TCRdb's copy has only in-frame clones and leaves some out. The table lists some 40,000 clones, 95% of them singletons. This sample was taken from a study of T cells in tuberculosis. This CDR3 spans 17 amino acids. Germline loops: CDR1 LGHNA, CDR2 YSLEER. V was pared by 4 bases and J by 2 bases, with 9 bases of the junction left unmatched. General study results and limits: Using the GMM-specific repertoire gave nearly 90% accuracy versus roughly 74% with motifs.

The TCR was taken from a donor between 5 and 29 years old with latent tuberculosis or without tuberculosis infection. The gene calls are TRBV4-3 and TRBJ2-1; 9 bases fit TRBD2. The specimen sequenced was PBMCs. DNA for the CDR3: TGCGCCAGCAGCCGGTGGGCGGGGGGGATTACCTACAATGAGCAGTTCTTC. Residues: CASSRWAGGITYNEQFF.